This TCR beta chain derives from a study of cytomegalovirus exposure and HLA in healthy donors. Background on the study: Earlier results showed roughly 120 million unique TCR beta sequences derived from approximately 180 million T cells.

The primer mix had 60 Vbeta and 13 Jbeta primers. How the authors handled the data: Tens of millions of unique TCR beta chains, roughly 11 million of them shared, were counted by a later analysis. Sequencing used immunoSEQ multiplex PCR; TCRdb keeps in-frame clones, though not all of them. V, J and clone size are those of that table, while D and trimming were read from the DNA. The top ten clones hold approximately 3.7% of a sample with some 170,000 clones, over 65% of them seen once. The clonotype originates from a woman aged 55-69 years in good health and CMV-seropositive. Sequenced: PBMCs.

CDR3 coding DNA: TGTGCCAGCAGCTCCTGGACAGGAACTGAAGAGACCCAGTACTTC. Residues: CASSSWTGTEETQYF. The V call is TRBV7-2, the J call TRBJ2-5; 7 positions match TRBD1. V dropped 4 bases and J dropped 3; count of bases not matched to a gene: 8. This CDR3 is 15 amino acids long. CDR1 and CDR2 from the germline V gene are SGHTA and FQGNSA.